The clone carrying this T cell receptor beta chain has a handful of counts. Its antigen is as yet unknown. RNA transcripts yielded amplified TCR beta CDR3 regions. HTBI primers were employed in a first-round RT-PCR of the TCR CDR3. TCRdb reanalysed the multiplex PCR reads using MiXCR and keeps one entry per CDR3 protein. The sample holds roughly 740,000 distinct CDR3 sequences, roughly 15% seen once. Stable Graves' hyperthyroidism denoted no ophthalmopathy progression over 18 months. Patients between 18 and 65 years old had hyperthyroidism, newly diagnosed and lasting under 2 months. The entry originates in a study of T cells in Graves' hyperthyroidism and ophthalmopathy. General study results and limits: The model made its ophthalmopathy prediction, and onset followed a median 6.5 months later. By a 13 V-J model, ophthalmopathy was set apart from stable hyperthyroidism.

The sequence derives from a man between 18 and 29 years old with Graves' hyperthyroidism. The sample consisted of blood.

CDR3 sequence reads: CASSIKGLAVSYNEQFF. CDR3 nucleotide sequence: TGTGCCAGTAGTATAAAAGGACTAGCGGTCTCCTACAATGAGCAGTTCTTC. The gene calls are TRBV19 and TRBJ2-1, with 10 bases fitting TRBD2. This CDR3 spans 17 amino acids. V lost 2 bases to trimming and J lost 0 bases; unmatched junction nucleotides: 4. In germline, CDR1 is LNHDA, CDR2 SQIVND (reference sequence).